The clone carrying this TCR beta chain was seen only once. What it binds is not known. These data come from a study of T cell responses to AZD1222 COVID-19 vaccine. Clones were read by immunoSEQ multiplex PCR, and TCRdb kept only the in-frame ones, dropping some. The table lists under 100,000 clones, 80% to 90% of them singletons. Study-level points and caveats: An increase in Spike-specific TCR breadth and depth was observed after two AZD1222 doses.

The germline V gene has CDR1 SEHNR and CDR2 FQNEAQ (reference sequence). The CDR3 extends over 16 amino acids. The V and J ends lost 5 bases and 2 bases respectively, with 13 bases between them. The rearrangement uses TRBV7-9 and TRBJ1-6; D is perhaps TRBD1 (6 bases). Material: peripheral blood, obtained on day 0 of AZD1222 vaccination. The sequence derives from an adult in good health. The CDR3 spells CASSRTGSTYNSPLHF. In DNA form, the CDR3 reads TGTGCCAGCAGCCGCACAGGGTCCACCTATAATTCACCCCTCCACTTT.